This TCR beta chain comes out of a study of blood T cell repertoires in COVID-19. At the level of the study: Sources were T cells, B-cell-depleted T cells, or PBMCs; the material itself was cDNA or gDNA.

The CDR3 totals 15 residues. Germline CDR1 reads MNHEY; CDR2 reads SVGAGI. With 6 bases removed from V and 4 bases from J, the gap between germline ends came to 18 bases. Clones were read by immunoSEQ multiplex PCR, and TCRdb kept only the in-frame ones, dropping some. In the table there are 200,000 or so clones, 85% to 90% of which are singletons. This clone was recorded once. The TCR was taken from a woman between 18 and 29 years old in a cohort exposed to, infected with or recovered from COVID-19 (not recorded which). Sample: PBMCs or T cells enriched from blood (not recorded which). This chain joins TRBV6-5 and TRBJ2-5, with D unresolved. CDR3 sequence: CASSPTGLAGETQYF. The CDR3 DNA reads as TGTGCCAGCAGCCCCACCGGATTGGCAGGAGAGACCCAGTACTTC.